The 5 T cell receptor beta chains below come from one sample, sequenced in a study of cytomegalovirus exposure and HLA in healthy donors. The PCR had 60 Vbeta and 13 Jbeta primers. Generated by immunoSEQ multiplex PCR, the TCRdb table keeps only in-frame clones and is missing some. Among roughly 87,000 clones listed, about 77% were seen once. Sequencing input: PBMCs. The receptors here all came from a man in his sixties in good health and CMV-seronegative.

The CDR3 coding sequence is TGTGCCAGCAGCGTCCTCCCCGGGGGGGAAGATACGCAGTATTTT. Residues: CASSVLPGGEDTQYF. This rearrangement joins TRBV9 to TRBJ2-3, with 8 bases matching TRBD2. Germline assignment: CDR1 SGDLS and CDR2 YYNGEE. V was clipped by 2 bases and J by 5 bases; unmatched bases: 7. This CDR3 is built from 15 residues.

About this clone: Within the sample, other DNA sequences also encode this same CDR3. DNA for the CDR3: TGCGCCAGCAGCTTGAGGGGCGATACGCAGTATTTT. This gives the protein CASSLRGDTQYF. The rearrangement links TRBV5-1 to TRBJ2-3; tentative D call: TRBD1 (5 bases). Germline lookup yields CDR1 SGHRS and CDR2 YFSETQ. Trimming removed 1 base from V and 6 bases from J, with 6 bases in between. The CDR3 is 12 residues long.

This clone was seen a few times. The chain uses TRBV6-1 and TRBJ2-3, with 9 bases fitting TRBD1. With 0 bases clipped from V and 7 bases from J, the junction kept 8 bases outside the gene matches. The length of the CDR3 is 16 residues. Looked up from germline, CDR1 is MNHNS and CDR2 is SASEGT. CDR3 region: CASSEAAQGAGYTQYF. Written as DNA, the CDR3 is TGTGCCAGCAGTGAAGCGGCACAGGGGGCAGGATATACGCAGTATTTT.

The rearrangement joins TRBV7-3 to TRBJ2-3, with TRBD2 matching over 7 bases. The ends lost 5 bases at V and 4 bases at J; junction bases unmatched: 6. Germline V gives CDR1 SGHTA, CDR2 FQGTGA. The CDR3 contains 14 residues. The CDR3 coding sequence is TGTGCCAGCAGCCCCGGCGGGGGACCAGATACGCAGTATTTT. Translated: CASSPGGGPDTQYF.

The chain has TRBV19 and TRBJ1-3; 11 positions match TRBD1. There are 16 residues in the CDR3. The germline gives CDR1 LNHDA, CDR2 SQIVND (reference sequence). Trimming removed 10 bases from V and 3 bases from J; junction bases left unmatched: 11. In nucleotides, the CDR3 is TGTGCCACCCAAGGAAAGGACAGGGGGCTTGGAAACACCATATATTTT. It is translated as CATQGKDRGLGNTIYF.